A single sample gave rise to the 11 T cell receptor beta chains below, sequenced in a study of control samples from healthy donors and cancer patients (dated by TCRdb to the early 2020s). Library preparation employed the immunoSEQ multiplex PCR assay. TCRdb took this table from immuneACCESS and kept in-frame rearrangements with V and J called. Such tables lack part of the clones; where checked against another copy, unresolved V genes explain under half of the gap, and the rest is unexplained. This sample holds 170,000 or so clones; around 90% were observed only once. Together, the top ten hold around 2% of the sample. What was sequenced was blood. Receptors were obtained from a middle-aged woman in good health.

The genes are TRBV5-1 and TRBJ1-1; 9 bases map to TRBD1. V dropped 0 bases and J dropped 10; count of bases not matched to a gene: 10. Germline CDR1 reads SGHRS; CDR2 reads YFSETQ. The CDR3 is 15 residues long. The CDR3 reads CASSLEAGTGKIAFF. The CDR3 DNA reads as TGCGCCAGCAGCTTGGAAGCAGGGACAGGGAAGATAGCTTTCTTT.

The V call is TRBV19, the J call TRBJ2-1, with 8 bases fitting TRBD2. CDR1 LNHDA and CDR2 SQIVND come from the germline V gene (reference sequence). The CDR3 loop spans 15 amino acids. The V gene end was trimmed by 10 bases and the J gene end by 4 bases; junction bases not matched to a gene: 12. The CDR3 here is CATTEGLAGYNEQFF. The CDR3 DNA follows: TGTGCCACCACAGAGGGGCTAGCGGGTTACAATGAGCAGTTCTTC.

This chain uses TRBV4-1 with TRBJ2-1; 9 bases fit TRBD2. V trimming: 6 bases; J trimming: 12 bases; junction bases outside the gene matches: 21. Looked up from germline, CDR1 is MGHRA and CDR2 is YSYEKL. The CDR3 consists of 17 residues. As DNA, the CDR3 is TGCGCCAGCAGATCTTTGGGTAGCGGGGGCCATTTGGTTAGGCAGTTCTTC. This sequence encodes CASRSLGSGGHLVRQFF.

The rearrangement links TRBV9 to TRBJ1-2, with D maybe TRBD1 (6 bases). The germline gives CDR1 SGDLS, CDR2 YYNGEE. Trimming removed 0 bases at V and 14 bases at J, with 14 bases between. The CDR3 covers 12 residues. Here the CDR3 DNA reads TGTGCCAGCAGCGTAGGACAGGCTAAGGTTACCTTC. As protein: CASSVGQAKVTF.

The rearrangement joins TRBV6-6 to TRBJ2-7; the D is unclear. This CDR3 is built from 12 residues. V lost 2 bases to trimming and J lost 4 bases, with 6 bases between them. The V gene's germline CDR1 is MNHNY and CDR2 SVGAGI (reference sequence). The CDR3 sequence: CASSYPTYEQYF. In DNA, the CDR3 is TGTGCCAGCAGTTACCCTACTTACGAGCAGTACTTC.

The chain recombines TRBV29-1 with TRBJ1-2, with 10 bases lining up with TRBD1. V shed 6 bases and J 6 bases; nucleotides not matched to a gene: 10. Germline-derived CDR1 and CDR2 are SQVTM and ANQGSEA. This CDR3 has 14 amino acids. The CDR3 reads CSVPLTGGSDGYTF. CDR3 DNA sequence: TGCAGCGTACCACTGACAGGGGGCAGCGATGGCTACACCTTC.

The chain links TRBV2 to TRBJ2-3, with D perhaps assigned TRBD1 or TRBD2 (7 bases each). This CDR3 spans 16 amino acids. Trimming took 8 bases from V and 0 from J, leaving 18 bases between them. The germline V gene has CDR1 SNHLY and CDR2 FYNNEI. The CDR3: CASAQGGVPSTDTQYF. CDR3 bases: TGTGCCAGCGCCCAGGGGGGGGTCCCTAGCACAGATACGCAGTATTTT.

The rearrangement joins TRBV5-1 to TRBJ2-2; 7 bases fit TRBD1. CDR3 length: 15 amino acids. The V gene's germline CDR1 is SGHRS and CDR2 YFSETQ. V gave up 4 bases and J gave up 3 bases; unmatched junction bases: 6. CDR3 coding DNA: TGCGCCAGCAGCCCAACCGGGACAGACACCGGGGAGCTGTTTTTT. Translated, it gives CASSPTGTDTGELFF.

The chain combines TRBV29-1 with TRBJ2-1; 8 bases match TRBD2. Germline CDR1 and CDR2: SQVTM and ANQGSEA. After removal of 6 bases from V and 2 bases from J, the junction contained 3 bases not matched to a gene. The CDR3 extends over 13 amino acids. The CDR3 nucleotides read TGCAGCGTGCCGCGGGGGGCCTACAATGAGCAGTTCTTC. Residues: CSVPRGAYNEQFF.

V and J are TRBV5-4 and TRBJ2-2; weak D call: TRBD1 (6 bases). Germline CDR1 is SGHNT and CDR2 is YYREEE (reference sequence). V was cut by 4 bases and J by 0 bases, with 13 bases left in between. CDR3 length: 16 amino acids. This CDR3 is CASSPTGHANTGELFF. CDR3 DNA sequence: TGTGCCAGCAGCCCGACAGGTCACGCGAACACCGGGGAGCTGTTTTTT.

V gene TRBV5-1 combines with J gene TRBJ2-3; no definite D call. This CDR3 spans 15 amino acids. V was trimmed by 4 bases and J by 0 bases, leaving 12 bases between them. Germline assignment: CDR1 SGHRS and CDR2 YFSETQ. Here the CDR3 DNA reads TGCGCCAGCAGCATTCTGGACCTTAGCACAGATACGCAGTATTTT. Encoded protein: CASSILDLSTDTQYF. Variable domain in full (rest from reference TRBV5-1 and TRBJ2-3): KAGVTQTPRYLIKTRGQQVTLSCSPISGHRSVSWYQQTPGQGLQFLFEYFSETQRNKGNFPGRFSGRQFSNSRSEMNVSTLELGDSALYLCASSILDLSTDTQYFGPGTRLTVL.